This T cell receptor beta chain was identified in a study of OX40 agonist ivuxolimab in advanced cancers. Whole-study context: Patients undergoing dose escalation presented with hepatocellular carcinoma, melanoma, renal cell or head and neck cancer. Partial responses occurred in Three dose-escalation patients, one with hepatocellular carcinoma and two with cutaneous melanoma. Notes on the study in general: There was clonal expansion of CD4+ and CD8+ blood T cells by week 6 at 0.1 to 3.0 mg/kg.

In this sample, this clone turned up a few times. The antigen remains unidentified. The CDR3 runs to 15 residues. V lost 4 bases and J 4 bases, leaving 16 bases between the germline ends. CDR1 is MNHEY, CDR2 SMNVEV, per germline (reference sequence). Profiled with immunoSEQ multiplex PCR; TCRdb holds only in-frame clones, not every one. Counted here are about 42,000 clones, just over 85% occurring once; the ten biggest clones make up 20% to 25%. The chain joins TRBV27 to TRBJ1-1; D possibly corresponds to TRBD1 (6 bases). This sample comprised CD4+ or CD8+ T cells sorted from blood, obtained in a trial of the OX40 agonist ivuxolimab. This clonotype was obtained from an adult with an advanced solid tumor such as melanoma, head and neck, liver or kidney cancer. The CDR3 loop is CASSYVGAPGTEAFF. The CDR3 coding sequence is TGTGCCAGCAGTTATGTGGGGGCGCCTGGCACTGAAGCTTTCTTT.